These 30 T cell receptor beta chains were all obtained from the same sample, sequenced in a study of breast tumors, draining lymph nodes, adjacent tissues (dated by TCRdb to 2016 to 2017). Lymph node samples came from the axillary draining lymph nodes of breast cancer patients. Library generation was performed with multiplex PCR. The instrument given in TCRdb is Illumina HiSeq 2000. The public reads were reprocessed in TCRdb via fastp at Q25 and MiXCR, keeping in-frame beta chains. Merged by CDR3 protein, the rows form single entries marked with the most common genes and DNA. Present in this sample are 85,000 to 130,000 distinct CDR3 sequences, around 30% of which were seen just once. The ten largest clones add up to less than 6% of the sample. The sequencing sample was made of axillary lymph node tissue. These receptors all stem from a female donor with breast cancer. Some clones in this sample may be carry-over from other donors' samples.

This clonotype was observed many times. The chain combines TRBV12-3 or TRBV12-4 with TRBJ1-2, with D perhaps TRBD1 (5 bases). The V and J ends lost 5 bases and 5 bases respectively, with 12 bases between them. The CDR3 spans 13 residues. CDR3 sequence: CASSHGRGYGYTF. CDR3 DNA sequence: TGTGCCAGCAGTCATGGACGGGGGTATGGCTACACCTTC.

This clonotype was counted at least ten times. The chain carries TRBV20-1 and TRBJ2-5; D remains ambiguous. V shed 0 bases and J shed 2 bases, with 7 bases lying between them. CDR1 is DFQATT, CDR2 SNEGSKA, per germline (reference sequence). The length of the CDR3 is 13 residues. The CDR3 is CSARDLYQETQYF. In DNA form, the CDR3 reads TGCAGTGCTAGAGATCTATATCAAGAGACCCAGTACTTC.

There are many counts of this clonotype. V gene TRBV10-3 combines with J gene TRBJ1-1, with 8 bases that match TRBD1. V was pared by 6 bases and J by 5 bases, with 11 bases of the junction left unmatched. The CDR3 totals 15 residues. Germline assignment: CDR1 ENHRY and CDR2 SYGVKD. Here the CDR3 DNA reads TGTGCCATCAGCGGGACAGGCAGGGGCAAGACTGAAGCTTTCTTT. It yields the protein CAISGTGRGKTEAFF.

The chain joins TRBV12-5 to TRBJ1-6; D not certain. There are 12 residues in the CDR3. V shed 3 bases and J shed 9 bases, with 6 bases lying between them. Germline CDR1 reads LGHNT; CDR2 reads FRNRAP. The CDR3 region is CASGLPGSPLHF. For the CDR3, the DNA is TGTGCTAGTGGTTTACCGGGTTCACCCCTCCACTTT.

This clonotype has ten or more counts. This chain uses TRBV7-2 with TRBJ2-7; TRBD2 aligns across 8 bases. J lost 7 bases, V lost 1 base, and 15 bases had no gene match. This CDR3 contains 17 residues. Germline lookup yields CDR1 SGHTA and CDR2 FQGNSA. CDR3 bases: TGTGCCAGCAGCTTAGGACGGCCTGTCGGGGGGGCGGGGGAGCAGTACTTC. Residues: CASSLGRPVGGAGEQYF.

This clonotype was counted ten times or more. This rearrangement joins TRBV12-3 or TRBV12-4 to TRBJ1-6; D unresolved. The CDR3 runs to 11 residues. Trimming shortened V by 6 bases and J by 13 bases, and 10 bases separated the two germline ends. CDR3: CASSSVGPLHF. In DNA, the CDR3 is TGTGCCAGCAGCTCGGTTGGTCCCCTCCACTTT.

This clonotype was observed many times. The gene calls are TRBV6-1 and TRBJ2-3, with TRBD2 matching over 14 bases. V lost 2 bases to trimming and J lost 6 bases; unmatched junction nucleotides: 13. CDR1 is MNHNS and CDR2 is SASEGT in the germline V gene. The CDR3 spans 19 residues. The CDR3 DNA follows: TGTGCCAGCAGTGAAAGGACTAGCGGGAGGAGTGGACGTAGGGATACGCAGTATTTT. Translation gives CASSERTSGRSGRRDTQYF.

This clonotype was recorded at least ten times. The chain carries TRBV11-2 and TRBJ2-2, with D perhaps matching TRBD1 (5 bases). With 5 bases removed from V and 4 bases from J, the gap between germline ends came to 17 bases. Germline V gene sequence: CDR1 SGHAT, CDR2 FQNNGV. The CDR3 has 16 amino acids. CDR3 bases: TGTGCCAGCAGCCCCCGGCTGGCACAGGTCACCGGGGAGCTGTTTTTT. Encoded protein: CASSPRLAQVTGELFF.

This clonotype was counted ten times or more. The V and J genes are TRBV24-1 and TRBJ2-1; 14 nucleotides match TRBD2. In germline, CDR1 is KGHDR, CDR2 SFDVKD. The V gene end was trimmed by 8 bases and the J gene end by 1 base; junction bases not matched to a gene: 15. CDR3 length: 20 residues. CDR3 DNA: TGTGCCACCAATACTACTGGCGGGACTAGCGGGGGAGCGTCCTACAATGAGCAGTTCTTC. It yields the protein CATNTTGGTSGGASYNEQFF.

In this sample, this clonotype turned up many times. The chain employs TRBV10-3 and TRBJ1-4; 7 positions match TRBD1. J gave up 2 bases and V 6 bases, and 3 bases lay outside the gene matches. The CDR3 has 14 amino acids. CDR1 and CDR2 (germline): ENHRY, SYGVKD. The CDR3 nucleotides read TGTGCCATCAGCGCACAGGGGACTAATGAAAAACTGTTTTTT. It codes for CAISAQGTNEKLFF.

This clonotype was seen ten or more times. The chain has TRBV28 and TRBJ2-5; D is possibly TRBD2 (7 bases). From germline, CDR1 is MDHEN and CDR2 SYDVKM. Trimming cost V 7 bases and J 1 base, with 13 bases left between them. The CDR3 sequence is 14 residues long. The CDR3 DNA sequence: TGTGCCAGCACCCTGGGGGGGCCCCAAGAGACCCAGTACTTC. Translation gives CASTLGGPQETQYF.

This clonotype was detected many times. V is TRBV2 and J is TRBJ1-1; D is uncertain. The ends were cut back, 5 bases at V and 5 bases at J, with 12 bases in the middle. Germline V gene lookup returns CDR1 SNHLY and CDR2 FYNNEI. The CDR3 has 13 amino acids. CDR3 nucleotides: TGTGCCAGCAGTCTAGGGCTGGGGACTGAAGCTTTCTTT. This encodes CASSLGLGTEAFF. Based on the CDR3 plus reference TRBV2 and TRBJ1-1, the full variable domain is EPEVTQTPSHQVTQMGQEVILRCVPISNHLYFYWYRQILGQKVEFLVSFYNNEISEKSEIFDDQFSVERPDGSNFTLKIRSTKLEDSAMYFCASSLGLGTEAFFGQGTRLTVV.

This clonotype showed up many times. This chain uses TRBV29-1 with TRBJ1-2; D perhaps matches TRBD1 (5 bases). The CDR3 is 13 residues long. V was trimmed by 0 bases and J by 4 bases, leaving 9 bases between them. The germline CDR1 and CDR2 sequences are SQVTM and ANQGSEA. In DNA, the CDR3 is TGCAGCGTTGAAGATAGGGGAGGCTATGGCTACACCTTC. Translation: CSVEDRGGYGYTF.

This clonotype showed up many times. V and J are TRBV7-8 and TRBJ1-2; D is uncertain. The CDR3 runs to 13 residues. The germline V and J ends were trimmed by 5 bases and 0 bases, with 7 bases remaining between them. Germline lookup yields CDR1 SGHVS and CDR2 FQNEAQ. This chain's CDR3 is CASSRDTNYGYTF. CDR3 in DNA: TGTGCCAGCAGCCGCGACACTAACTATGGCTACACCTTC.

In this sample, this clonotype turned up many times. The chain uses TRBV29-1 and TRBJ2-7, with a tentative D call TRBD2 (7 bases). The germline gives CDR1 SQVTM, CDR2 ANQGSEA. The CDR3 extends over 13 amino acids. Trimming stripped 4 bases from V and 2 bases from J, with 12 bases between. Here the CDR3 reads CSVGEGVAYEQYF. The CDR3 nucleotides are TGCAGCGTTGGGGAGGGGGTAGCCTACGAGCAGTACTTC.

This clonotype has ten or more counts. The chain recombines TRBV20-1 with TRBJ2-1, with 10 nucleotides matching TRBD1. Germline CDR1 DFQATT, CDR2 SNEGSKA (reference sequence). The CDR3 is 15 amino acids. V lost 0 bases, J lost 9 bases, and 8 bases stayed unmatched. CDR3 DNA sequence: TGCAGTGCTAGAGACCACGACAGGGGGCGGCGTGAGCAGTTCTTC. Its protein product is CSARDHDRGRREQFF.

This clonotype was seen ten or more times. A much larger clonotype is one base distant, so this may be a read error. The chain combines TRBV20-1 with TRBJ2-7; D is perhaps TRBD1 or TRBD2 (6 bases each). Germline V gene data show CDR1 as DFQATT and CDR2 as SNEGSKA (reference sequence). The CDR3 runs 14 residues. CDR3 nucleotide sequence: TGCAGTGCTAGAGTAGGGGGGAGCTCCTCCGAGCAGTACTTC. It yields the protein CSARVGGSSSEQYF.

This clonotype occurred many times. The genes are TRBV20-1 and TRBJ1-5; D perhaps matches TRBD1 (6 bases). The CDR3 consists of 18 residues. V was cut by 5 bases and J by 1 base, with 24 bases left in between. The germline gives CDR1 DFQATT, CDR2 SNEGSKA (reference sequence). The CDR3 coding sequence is TGCAGTGCTCGTAAGGGCCCTGGCAGGGGATTGAGCAATCAGCCCCAGCATTTT. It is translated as CSARKGPGRGLSNQPQHF.

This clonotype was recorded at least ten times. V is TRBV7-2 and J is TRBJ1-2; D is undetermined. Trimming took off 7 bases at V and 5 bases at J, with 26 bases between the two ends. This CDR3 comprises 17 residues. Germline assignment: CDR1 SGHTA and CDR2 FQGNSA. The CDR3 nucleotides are TGTGCCAGCAACTTGGCGGGTAGACTTGCGGGTTCGTATGGCTACACCTTC. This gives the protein CASNLAGRLAGSYGYTF. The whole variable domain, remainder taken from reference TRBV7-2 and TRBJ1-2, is GAGVSQSPSNKVTEKGKDVELRCDPISGHTALYWYRQSLGQGLEFLIYFQGNSAPDKSGLPSDRFSAERTGGSVSTLTIQRTQQEDSAVYLCASNLAGRLAGSYGYTFGSGTRLTVV.

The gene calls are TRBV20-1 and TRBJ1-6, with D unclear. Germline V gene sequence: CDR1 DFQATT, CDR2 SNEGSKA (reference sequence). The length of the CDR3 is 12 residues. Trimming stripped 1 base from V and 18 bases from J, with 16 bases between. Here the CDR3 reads CSARVDAQTPHF. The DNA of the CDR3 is TGCAGTGCTAGAGTAGACGCTCAAACCCCCCACTTT.

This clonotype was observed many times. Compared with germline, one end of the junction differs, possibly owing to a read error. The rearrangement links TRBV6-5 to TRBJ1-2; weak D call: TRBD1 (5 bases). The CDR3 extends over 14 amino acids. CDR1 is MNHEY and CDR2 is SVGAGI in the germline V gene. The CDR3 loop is CASSHSTEQGGYTF. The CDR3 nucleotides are TGTGCCAGCAGTCACTCGACAGAGCAAGGTGGCTACACCTTC.

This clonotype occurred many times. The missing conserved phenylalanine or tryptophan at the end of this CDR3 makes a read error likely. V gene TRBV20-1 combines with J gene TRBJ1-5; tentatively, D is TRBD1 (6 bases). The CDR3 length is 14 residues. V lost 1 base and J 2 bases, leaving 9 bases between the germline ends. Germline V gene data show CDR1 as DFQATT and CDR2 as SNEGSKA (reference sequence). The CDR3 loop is CSARGGAGNQPQHL. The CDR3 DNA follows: TGCAGTGCTAGAGGGGGGGCCGGCAATCAGCCCCAGCATCTT.

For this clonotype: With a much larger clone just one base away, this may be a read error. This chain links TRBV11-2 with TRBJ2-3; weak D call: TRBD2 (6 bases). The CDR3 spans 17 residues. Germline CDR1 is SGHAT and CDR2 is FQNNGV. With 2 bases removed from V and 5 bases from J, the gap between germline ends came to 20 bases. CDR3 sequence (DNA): TGTGCCAGCAGCTTACGGTGGACTACCGGGCAAATAGATACGCAGTATTTT. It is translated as CASSLRWTTGQIDTQYF.

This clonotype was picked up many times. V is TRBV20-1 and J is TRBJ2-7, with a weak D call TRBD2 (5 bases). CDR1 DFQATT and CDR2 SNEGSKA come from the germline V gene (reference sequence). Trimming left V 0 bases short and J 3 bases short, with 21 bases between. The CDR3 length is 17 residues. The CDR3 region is CSARDRVGSRGFYEQYF. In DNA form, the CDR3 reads TGCAGTGCTAGAGATCGAGTTGGCAGCCGAGGGTTCTACGAGCAGTACTTC.

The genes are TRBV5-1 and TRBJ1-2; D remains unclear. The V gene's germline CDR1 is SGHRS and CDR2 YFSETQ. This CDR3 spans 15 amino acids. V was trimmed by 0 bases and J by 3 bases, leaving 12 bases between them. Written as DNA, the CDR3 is TGCGCCAGCAGCTTGGGGCCAAAATGGGACTATGGCTACACCTTC. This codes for CASSLGPKWDYGYTF.

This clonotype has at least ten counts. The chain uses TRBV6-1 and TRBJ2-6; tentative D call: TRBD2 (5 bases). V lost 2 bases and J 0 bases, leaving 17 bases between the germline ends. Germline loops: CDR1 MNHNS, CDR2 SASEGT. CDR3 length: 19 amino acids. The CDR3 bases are TGTGCCAGCAGTGAATACTCGGGTTTGGCGGGCTCTGGGGCCAACGTCCTGACTTTC. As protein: CASSEYSGLAGSGANVLTF.

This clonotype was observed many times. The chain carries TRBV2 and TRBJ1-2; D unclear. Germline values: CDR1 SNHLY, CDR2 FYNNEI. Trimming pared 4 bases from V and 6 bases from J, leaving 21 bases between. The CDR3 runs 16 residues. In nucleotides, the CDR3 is TGTGCCAGCAGTGCTCATGGTTGGTTCTCGGGCCATGGCTACACCTTC. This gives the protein CASSAHGWFSGHGYTF.

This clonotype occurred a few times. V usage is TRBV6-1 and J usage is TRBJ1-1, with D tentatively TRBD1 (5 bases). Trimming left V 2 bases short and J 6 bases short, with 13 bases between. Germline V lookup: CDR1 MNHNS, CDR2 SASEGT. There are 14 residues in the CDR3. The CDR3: CASSEPGGTPEAFF. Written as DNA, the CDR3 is TGTGCCAGCAGTGAACCTGGAGGGACCCCTGAAGCTTTCTTT.

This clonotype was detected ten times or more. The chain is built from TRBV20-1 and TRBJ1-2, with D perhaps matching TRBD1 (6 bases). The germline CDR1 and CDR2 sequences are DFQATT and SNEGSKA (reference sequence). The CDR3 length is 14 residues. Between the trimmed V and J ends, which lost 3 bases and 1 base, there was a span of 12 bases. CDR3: CSASLGQSNYGYTF. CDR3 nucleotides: TGCAGTGCTAGCCTCGGACAGAGTAACTATGGCTACACCTTC.

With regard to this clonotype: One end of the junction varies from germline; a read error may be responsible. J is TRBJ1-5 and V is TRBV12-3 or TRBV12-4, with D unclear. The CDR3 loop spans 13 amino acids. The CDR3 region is CVSSFNRDQPQHF. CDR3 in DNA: TGTGTCAGCAGTTTCAATAGGGATCAGCCCCAGCATTTT.